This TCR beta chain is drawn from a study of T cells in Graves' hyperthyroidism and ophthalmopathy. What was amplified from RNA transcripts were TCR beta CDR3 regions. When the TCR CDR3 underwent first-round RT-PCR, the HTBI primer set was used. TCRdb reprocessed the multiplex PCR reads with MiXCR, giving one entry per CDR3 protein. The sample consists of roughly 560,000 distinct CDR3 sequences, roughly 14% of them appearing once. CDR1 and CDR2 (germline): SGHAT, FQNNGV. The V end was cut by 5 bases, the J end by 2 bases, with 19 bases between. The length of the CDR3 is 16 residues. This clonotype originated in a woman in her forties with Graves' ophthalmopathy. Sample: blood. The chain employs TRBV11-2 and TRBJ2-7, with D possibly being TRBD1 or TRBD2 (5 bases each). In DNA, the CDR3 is TGTGCCAGCAGCCCTCGGTGGGGGACGACGGCCTACGAGCAGTACTTC. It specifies CASSPRWGTTAYEQYF.